The 11 T cell receptor beta chains below all came from one sample that was sequenced in a study of T cell repertoires in cytomegalovirus infection. The antigens for these receptors are not known. TCRdb re-called the reads with MiXCR, one entry per CDR3 protein. The sample consists of 80,000 to 90,000 distinct CDR3 sequences, around half of them appearing once. The sample in question was CD8+ T cells from cultured PBMCs, obtained from culture after CMV antigen stimulation. These receptors all stem from a human donor in good health (CMV status not recorded). Some clones in this sample may be carry-over from other donors' samples.

The chain combines TRBV2 with TRBJ2-1; D is undetermined. From germline, CDR1 is SNHLY and CDR2 FYNNEI. There are 12 residues in the CDR3. V was cut by 10 bases and J by 4 bases, with 11 bases left in between. The DNA for the CDR3 is TGTGCCAAGCAAGGATTATACAATGAGCAGTTCTTC. Amino acids: CAKQGLYNEQFF.

The rearrangement links TRBV27 to TRBJ2-7, with D perhaps matching TRBD1 or TRBD2 (5 bases each). CDR1 and CDR2 (germline): MNHEY, SMNVEV (reference sequence). With 5 bases removed from V and 3 bases from J, the gap between germline ends came to 11 bases. The CDR3 is 13 amino acids. The CDR3 DNA sequence: TGTGCCAGCAGTGGGGGTCCCAGCTACGAGCAGTACTTC. Protein: CASSGGPSYEQYF.

This clonotype was counted a few times. V usage is TRBV25-1 and J usage is TRBJ1-1, with D unresolved. The CDR3 contains 13 residues. Germline assignment: CDR1 MGHDK and CDR2 SYGVNS. Deletions cut 3 bases from V and 4 bases from J, with 9 bases between. The CDR3 DNA reads as TGTGCCAGCAGTGAGGCACGGCCCACTGAAGCTTTCTTT. Its protein product is CASSEARPTEAFF.

This clonotype was counted between two and nine times. The chain employs TRBV7-2 and TRBJ2-3, with TRBD2 matching over 12 bases. V lost 5 bases and J lost 5; bases outside the gene matches: 8. Germline V gene lookup returns CDR1 SGHTA and CDR2 FQGNSA. The CDR3 is 16 amino acids. For the CDR3, the DNA is TGTGCCAGCAGCCTGACTAGCGGGGGCCGGGGAGATACGCAGTATTTT. Protein product: CASSLTSGGRGDTQYF.

This clonotype appeared once. This sequence joins TRBV25-1 and TRBJ1-1; D ambiguous. The germline CDR1 and CDR2 sequences are MGHDK and SYGVNS. CDR3 size: 15 residues. V lost 0 bases and J lost 2, with 10 bases in between. CDR3 DNA sequence: TGTGCCAGCAGTGAATATACCAGTACCAACACTGAAGCTTTCTTT. Translating it yields CASSEYTSTNTEAFF.

This clonotype turned up a few times. This sequence joins TRBV27 and TRBJ2-1; TRBD2 matches 8 bases. The CDR3 consists of 15 residues. The junction had 11 bases not matched to a gene; V was cut back by 5 bases and J by 8 bases. Germline CDR1 MNHEY, CDR2 SMNVEV (reference sequence). The CDR3 region is CASSPKISGSDEQFF. CDR3 in DNA: TGTGCCAGCAGTCCAAAAATAAGCGGGAGCGATGAGCAGTTCTTC.

The CDR3 is CASSSLRGPNYGYTF. CDR3 bases: TGCGCCAGCAGCTCCCTCAGGGGGCCTAACTATGGCTACACCTTC. V is TRBV5-1 and J is TRBJ1-2, with TRBD1 identical over 8 bases. The CDR3 covers 15 residues. Per germline, CDR1 SGHRS and CDR2 YFSETQ. The V segment lost 3 bases and the J segment 0 bases; nucleotides outside the gene matches: 4.

The chain links TRBV11-2 to TRBJ2-7; perhaps TRBD1 as D (6 bases). With 1 base removed from V and 0 bases from J, the gap between germline ends came to 16 bases. CDR1 is SGHAT and CDR2 is FQNNGV in the germline V gene. The CDR3 sequence is 17 residues long. This CDR3 reads CASSLGLQGSASYEQYF. The CDR3 bases are TGTGCCAGCAGCTTAGGACTTCAGGGGTCGGCCTCCTACGAGCAGTACTTC.

This clonotype was counted only a few times. The CDR3 is CASSLRDRIGETQYF. The DNA for the CDR3 is TGTGCCAGCAGTCTCCGGGACAGGATCGGAGAGACCCAGTACTTC. The chain is built from TRBV6-5 and TRBJ2-5; 8 bases are shared with TRBD1. This CDR3 is 15 amino acids long. V lost 5 bases to trimming and J lost 4 bases; unmatched junction nucleotides: 9. Germline assignment: CDR1 MNHEY and CDR2 SVGAGI.

Details on this clonotype: Its ends do not fully match the called genes, so a read error is possible. CDR3: CASSFGTPRETQYF. CDR3 DNA sequence: TGTGCCAGCAGCTTCGGGACTCCAAGGGAGACGCAGTACTTC. The chain uses TRBV7-8 and TRBJ2-5; possible D gene TRBD2, 6 bases. Germline assignment: CDR1 SGHVS and CDR2 FQNEAQ. CDR3 size: 14 residues. Filled out from reference TRBV7-8 and TRBJ2-5, the complete variable domain reads GAGVSQSPRYKVAKRGQDVALRCDPISGHVSLFWYQQALGQGPEFLTYFQNEAQLDKSGLPSDRFFAERPEGSVSTLKIQRTQQEDSAVYLCASSFGTPRETQYFGPGTRLLVL.

This clonotype came up a few times. This chain uses TRBV12-3 or TRBV12-4 with TRBJ2-7; D is perhaps TRBD2 (6 bases). The CDR3 consists of 13 residues. V dropped 7 bases and J dropped 3 bases, with 13 bases sitting between them. The CDR3 bases are TGTGCCAGCACGGGGACTGCCGACTACGAGCAGTACTTC. Encoded protein: CASTGTADYEQYF.